Reported below is one TCR beta chain. Its antigen is still unknown. One base away there is no much larger clone; base qualities are not given. The TCR beta CDR3 regions were amplified from RNA transcripts. The TCR CDR3 was subjected to a first round of RT-PCR using the HTBI primer set and the Qiagen OneStep RT-PCR kit. A second multiplex PCR round built the libraries, followed by size selection and purification. Sequencing of the libraries was done on an Illumina HiSeq2000 using paired-end 100 bp reads. The published analysis was carried out like this. Raw data were processed with SOAPnuke, discarding reads with adapters, uncalled bases, mean Phred below 15, or no exact constant-primer or identifier match. High-quality paired reads were merged with COPE v1.2.5, and unique nucleotide sequences were defined as clonotypes. Clonotypes were aligned to IMGT TRBV, TRBD and TRBJ reference segments using MiTCR v1.1. The analysis was restricted to V-J combinations with a frequency above 0.0001, which together covered just over 98% of the repertoires. A TCS score was defined as the ratio between F50 (clonal expansion) and ExV (chaos), using BLOSUM62-based TCRdist between CDR3 peptides within each V-J. Welch's t-statistics and random forest reduced approximately 520 V-J features to 13, which were used in a naive Bayes classifier (R e1071). Clones were called with MiXCR by TCRdb after fastp trimmed the public reads at Q25, and only in-frame beta chains were retained. When rows share a CDR3 protein, they turn into one entry using the most common DNA and genes. What appears here as the V and J calls and clone size reflects TCRdb's work, not the paper's. A total of around 690,000 distinct CDR3 sequences appear in this sample, 17% of them only once. Less than 20% of the sample belongs to the ten largest clones.

The CDR3, from cysteine to phenylalanine, totals 15 residues. Only the CDR3 DNA stays, 45 bases, in frame from base 1. V is pruned by 4 bases and J by 6 bases, leaving 11 bases of the junction without a gene match. Per the germline V gene, SQVTM is the CDR1 and ANQGSEA is the CDR2. The data derive from a study of T cells in Graves' hyperthyroidism and ophthalmopathy (dated by TCRdb to between 2019 and 2020). Study-level background: Peripheral blood was collected at initial diagnosis, before any treatment. A discovery cohort of 95 to 100 patients, about 44 with Graves' ophthalmopathy and 57 with stable Graves' hyperthyroidism, was used to find distinguishing TCR V-J signatures. An independent validation cohort of around 19 hyperthyroidism patients and about 16 patients who later progressed to ophthalmopathy tested prospective prediction of ophthalmopathy. In roughly six Graves' hyperthyroidism patients, the study also compared T-cell repertoires from thyroid tissue with T-cell repertoires from blood. According to the paper, TCR Vbeta CDR3 sequencing was carried out on roughly 130 peripheral blood samples, which came from some 41 ophthalmopathy, 75 or so hyperthyroidism and 17 progressor patients. Once sampling was done, hyperthyroidism patients were given methimazole at a starting dose of 30 mg daily, whereas ophthalmopathy patients were given high-dose intravenous methylprednisolone. The 100 or so discovery patients were randomly split 7:3 into training and test sets.

Stable Graves' hyperthyroidism was defined as no progression to ophthalmopathy during 18 months of follow-up. Hyperthyroidism patients were newly diagnosed, with disease duration under 2 months, and aged 18 to 65 years. Any patient with an uncontrolled infection, another autoimmune disease, pregnancy or lactation was excluded. Diagnoses were established on the basis of clinical symptoms, serum thyroxine and TRAb, thyroid ultrasound, and orbital computed tomography. Ficoll-Paque density gradient centrifugation was used to isolate PBMCs from 9.5 to 10 ml of fresh peripheral blood. Total RNA was extracted using Trizol reagent, and RNA quality was assessed on an Agilent 2100 Bioanalyzer. Beyond this particular receptor, the publication reports: Blood samples also contained most of the expanded thyroid clonotypes (frequency above 0.001), which suggests that blood repertoires may reflect thyroid immune responses. No statistical method was used to set the sample size in advance, and investigators knew the group allocation. In validation, the model predicted progression to ophthalmopathy with roughly 70% sensitivity and approximately 72% specificity, a median of 6.5 months before onset. In cross-validation, a model built on a 13 V-J signature told ophthalmopathy apart from stable hyperthyroidism with 85% to 90% sensitivity and about 81% specificity, and in testing the same model reached 80%/75%.

Input material: blood. The rearranged segments are TRBV29-1 and TRBJ2-3; 9 of the junction bases match TRBD2. The receptor's source is a man aged 50-60 years with Graves' hyperthyroidism. The nucleotide sequence is TGCAGCGTTGTGGGTAGCGGGGGAGTCCGGGATACGCAGTATTTT. Protein translation: CSVVGSGGVRDTQYF.